Sequencing of this T cell receptor beta chain was carried out in a study of control samples from healthy donors and cancer patients. Germline V CDR1 and CDR2: LNHDA, SQIVND (reference sequence). The CDR3 contains 15 residues. Comments on this clone: An end of the junction differs from the germline gene, which may be a read error.

Clones were read by immunoSEQ multiplex PCR, and TCRdb kept only the in-frame ones, dropping some. The sample lists about 98,000 clones, 79% occurring once. The sequenced material came from blood. The sequence derives from a woman aged 25-40 years in good health. This chain joins TRBV19 and TRBJ1-6; TRBD1 aligns across 7 bases. The CDR3 nucleotides are TGTGCCAGTAGTTTAGACGGGACAGCGAATTCACCCCTCCACTTT. Residues: CASSLDGTANSPLHF.